This TCR beta chain derives from a study of T cells in Graves' hyperthyroidism and ophthalmopathy. The CDR3 contains 15 residues. The ends were cut back, 8 bases at V and 3 bases at J, with 18 bases in the middle. Germline CDR1 and CDR2: SEHNR and FQNEAQ (reference sequence). This clonotype was counted ten times or more. What it recognizes is unknown. Notes on the study in general: Stable hyperthyroidism was separated from ophthalmopathy by a model based on 13 V-J features.

The source material, RNA transcripts, was used to amplify TCR beta CDR3 regions. When the TCR CDR3 underwent first-round RT-PCR, the HTBI primer set was used. TCRdb analysed the multiplex PCR reads with MiXCR anew, one entry per CDR3 protein. The sample has fewer than 600,000 distinct CDR3 sequences, around 13% seen once. The specimen was blood. The clonotype comes from a woman aged 40 to 50 with Graves' hyperthyroidism. The chain recombines TRBV7-9 with TRBJ2-3, with D perhaps TRBD2 (6 bases). The CDR3 region is CASGPRSGGTDTQYF. CDR3 nucleotides: TGTGCCAGCGGCCCGAGGAGCGGAGGGACAGATACGCAGTATTTT.